The 6 T cell receptor beta chains below were found in one sample sequenced in a study of blood T cell repertoires in COVID-19. Only in-frame clones appear in the TCRdb table, and some are missing; sequencing was by immunoSEQ multiplex PCR. The data show hundreds of thousands of clones, just over 85% seen once. Sequenced sample: peripheral blood. The receptors originated from a woman aged 25 to 39 with active or convalescent COVID-19.

This chain joins TRBV5-1 and TRBJ2-3; 7 bases are a match to TRBD1. The CDR3 covers 15 residues. Losses at the gene ends were 3 bases for V and 1 base for J; bases not matched to a gene: 5. CDR1 is SGHRS, CDR2 YFSETQ, per germline. This chain's CDR3 is CASSYDGTGTDTQYF. The CDR3 bases are TGCGCCAGCAGCTATGACGGGACAGGCACAGATACGCAGTATTTT. The full variable domain, completed using reference TRBV5-1 and TRBJ2-3, is KAGVTQTPRYLIKTRGQQVTLSCSPISGHRSVSWYQQTPGQGLQFLFEYFSETQRNKGNFPGRFSGRQFSNSRSEMNVSTLELGDSALYLCASSYDGTGTDTQYFGPGTRLTVL.

This sequence joins TRBV11-2 and TRBJ2-1; D gene unclear. The CDR3 consists of 13 residues. V was cut by 1 base and J by 3 bases, with 4 bases left in between. CDR1 and CDR2 from the germline V gene are SGHAT and FQNNGV. The CDR3 spells CASSLGSYNEQFF. For the CDR3, the DNA is TGTGCCAGCAGCTTAGGCAGCTACAATGAGCAGTTCTTC.

Comments on this clone: The germline gene is not matched at one end of the junction; a read error may be the cause. The chain joins TRBV3-1 (or the pseudogene TRBV3-2) to TRBJ2-7, with D possibly TRBD1 on 5 matching bases. CDR3 length: 14 residues. Germline V gene sequence: CDR1 LGHDT, CDR2 YNNKEL (reference sequence). CDR3: CASSQGRDSFEQYF. The CDR3, as DNA: TGTGCCAGCAGCCAGGGCAGGGATTCCTTCGAGCAGTACTTC.

This clone was detected once. The chain joins TRBV6-5 to TRBJ2-7, with D possibly being TRBD2 (6 bases). The CDR3 spans 13 residues. Trimming shortened V by 5 bases and J by 5 bases, and 13 bases separated the two germline ends. CDR1 and CDR2 (germline): MNHEY, SVGAGI. The CDR3 loop is CASSLGGTDEQYF. The DNA of the CDR3 is TGTGCCAGCAGTCTCGGCGGGACCGACGAGCAGTACTTC.

The chain is built from TRBV2 and TRBJ2-1, with 8 bases fitting TRBD1. V was pared by 5 bases and J by 6 bases, with 9 bases of the junction left unmatched. The CDR3 spans 15 residues. CDR1 and CDR2 from the germline V gene are SNHLY and FYNNEI. This CDR3 is CASSLEGQGANEQFF. The CDR3 region has the DNA TGTGCCAGCAGTCTAGAGGGCCAGGGGGCCAATGAGCAGTTCTTC.

Remarks on this clone: Germline and junction disagree at one end, which may indicate a read error. The chain joins TRBV29-1 to TRBJ1-1, with 9 bases lining up with TRBD1. CDR1 SQVTM and CDR2 ANQGSEA come from the germline V gene. The CDR3 runs to 12 residues. The chain's CDR3 is CSAGTGNSEAFF. The CDR3 nucleotides are TGCAGCGCCGGGACAGGGAACTCTGAAGCTTTCTTT.